A selection of T cell receptor beta chains follows, all from one sample in a study of cytomegalovirus exposure and HLA in healthy donors. The data were produced by immunoSEQ multiplex PCR, yet TCRdb's version contains in-frame clones alone and is incomplete. The sample gives 110,000 to 150,000 clones, 70% to 80% of which show up once; less than 3% is in the top ten. The sample taken for sequencing was PBMCs. All receptors derive from a woman aged 18-29 years in good health and CMV-seropositive. Both conserved end residues are part of each CDR3.

V gene,CDR3 protein
TRBV5-1,CASSSGGTGLYGYTF
TRBV7-8,CASSSRQRDNIQYF
TRBV7-2,CASSPRGGVNTEAFF
TRBV6-5,CASTRQGMNTEAFF
TRBV5-1,CASSTGDRGRIKTQYF
TRBV27,CASSPIRGGLHEQFF
TRBV6-5,CASSHEPQETQYF
TRBV28,CASSPSDGNTIYF
TRBV5-1,CASSLEAGGRGYGGYTF
TRBV7-2,CASSLTALPSRSTDTQYF
TRBV21-1,CAANRDSYNEQFF
TRBV5-6,CASSVGTVSGYTF
TRBV11-2,CASSFSSGGASDTQYF
TRBV4-2,CASSQAGGETQYF
TRBV7-2,CASSVFRSGYTF
TRBV6-6,CASRQDLNQPQHF
TRBV7-2,CASNQLIGEPQHF
TRBV6-1,CASSAASGGGYNEQFF
TRBV7-8,CASSQGGTALGYTF
TRBV15,CATSRVGEGDYGYTF
TRBV4-2,CASSLGTVGYEKLFF
TRBV19,CASSPRGGTGANVLTF
TRBV4-1,CASSQDSLSGNTIYF
TRBV6-1,CASSETGYEQYF
TRBV5-1,CASSLVSSGGDSSYNEQFF
TRBV6-5,CASSYFADRPGKLFF
TRBV6-6,CASSTLQGTYGYTF
TRBV30,CAWNPGGQTQYF
TRBV5-6,CASSLVWAGWNTEAFF
TRBV5-4,CASSLPGAGELFF
TRBV6-5,CASRAGPETQYF
TRBV2,CASTGQGAYEQYF
TRBV7-9,CASSLGQRGIPQPQHF
TRBV6-1,CASSEGGGANQPQHF
TRBV5-1,CASRADRGISYEQYF
TRBV5-1,CASSLGPSSGANVLTF
TRBV5-1,CASSSGQGPGRETQYF
TRBV19,CASGRVDGYTF
TRBV4-3,CASSPRSGGEITDTQYF
TRBV6-6,CASSDLTGFEPPLHF
TRBV5-4,CASSSVNSPLHF
TRBV7-9,CASSFNSYEQYF
TRBV10-3,CAISGGGTNTQYF
TRBV6-5,CASSYAEGAYEQYF
TRBV27,CASSFRGNQPQHF